This paragraph covers one T cell receptor beta chain sequence. The antigen is unknown. From germline, CDR1 is DFQATT and CDR2 SNEGSKA (reference sequence). The CDR3 runs 15 residues. V shed 2 bases, J shed 0 bases, and the junction held 7 bases outside the gene matches. This entry belongs to a study of blood T cells in healthy people across ages. Study conclusions and caveats: Older age went with lower TCR beta diversity per million T cells, in a roughly linear way. It was not possible, with unsorted PBMCs, to conclusively compare naive and antigen-experienced cells. Lack of knowledge of donor CMV status possibly confounded expanded clonotype changes.

Ten milliliters of peripheral blood were drawn from each donor. A second PCR of about 6 to 11 cycles used a sample-barcoded 5' primer and a J-beta primer mix. TCRdb fed the 5' RACE reads into MiXCR, producing one record per CDR3 protein. The sample has some 1.5 million distinct CDR3 sequences, 28% seen once; the top ten hold roughly 8%. Material: blood. This rearrangement joins TRBV20-1 to TRBJ2-7; 7 bases line up with TRBD1. The receptor's source is a woman aged 25 to 45 in good health. The CDR3 nucleotides read TGCAGTGCTAGATTGCTAGGGGGCAGCTCCTACGAGCAGTACTTC. Translation gives CSARLLGGSSYEQYF.